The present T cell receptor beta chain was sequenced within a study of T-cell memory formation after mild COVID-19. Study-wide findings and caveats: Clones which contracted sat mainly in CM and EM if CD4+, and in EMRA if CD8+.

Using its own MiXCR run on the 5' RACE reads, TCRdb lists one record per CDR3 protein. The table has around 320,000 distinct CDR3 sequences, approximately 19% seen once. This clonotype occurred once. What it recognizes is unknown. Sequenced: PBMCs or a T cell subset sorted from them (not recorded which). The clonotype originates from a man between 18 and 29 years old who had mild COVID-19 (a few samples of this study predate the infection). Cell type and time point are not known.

The DNA for the CDR3 is TGCGCCAGCAGATCGGGGCTAGCGGAGGGGGAGACCCAGTACTTC. Residues: CASRSGLAEGETQYF. The genes are TRBV5-1 and TRBJ2-5; 7 bases align to TRBD2. CDR3 length: 15 residues. The V gene's germline CDR1 is SGHRS and CDR2 YFSETQ. V shed 5 bases, J shed 5 bases, and the junction held 12 bases outside the gene matches. The full variable domain, rest sourced from reference TRBV5-1 and TRBJ2-5, is KAGVTQTPRYLIKTRGQQVTLSCSPISGHRSVSWYQQTPGQGLQFLFEYFSETQRNKGNFPGRFSGRQFSNSRSEMNVSTLELGDSALYLCASRSGLAEGETQYFGPGTRLLVL.